These T cell receptor beta chains were read from a single sample in a study of post-analysis software for immune sequencing data. Each CDR3 protein gets one entry after TCRdb re-called the PCR reads with MiXCR. The data contain 740,000 or so distinct CDR3 sequences, approximately 57% of them singletons. Material: blood. The receptors stem from a girl between 5 and 17 years old with multiple sclerosis. Each CDR3 is given with its conserved first and last residue. The D gene is left open where the match is weak. Clone size is not always given. Where it is, it says once, few, many or a class for expanded clones.

TRBD2	NA	TRBV12-3/TRBV12-4	TRBJ2-7	CASSHGGASYNEQYF	TGTGCCAGCAGTCACGGGGGGGCTAGCTACAATGAGCAGTACTTC
TRBD2	NA	TRBV2	TRBJ2-1	CASKPGLAADEQFF	TGTGCCAGCAAGCCGGGACTAGCAGCCGATGAGCAGTTCTTC
NA	few	TRBV14	TRBJ1-5	CASSQDLWGTGNQPQHF	TGTGCCAGCAGCCAAGATCTGTGGGGGACCGGCAATCAGCCCCAGCATTTT
TRBD1	NA	TRBV5-1	TRBJ2-7	CASSRNDRDSYEQYF	TGCGCCAGCAGCCGAAACGACAGGGACTCCTACGAGCAGTACTTC
NA	NA	TRBV7-2	TRBJ2-3	CASSLVTLAQHTDTQYF	TGTGCCAGCAGCTTAGTTACGCTAGCCCAGCACACAGATACGCAGTATTTT
TRBD2	NA	TRBV7-2	TRBJ2-3	CASSPGTSVGGDTQYF	TGTGCCAGCAGCCCCGGGACTAGCGTGGGGGGGGATACGCAGTATTTT
NA	few	TRBV20-1	TRBJ2-1	CSAKDGYQPNNEQFF	TGCAGTGCTAAAGACGGCTATCAACCGAACAATGAGCAGTTCTTC
NA	NA	TRBV2	TRBJ2-3	CATHRGDTQYF	TGTGCCACCCACCGGGGAGATACGCAGTATTTT
TRBD2	few	TRBV7-3	TRBJ2-1	CASSLTSGRGESHEQFF	TGTGCCAGCAGCTTAACTAGCGGGAGGGGTGAAAGCCATGAGCAGTTCTTC
NA	NA	TRBV29-1	TRBJ1-2	CSVVVGVRGGYTF	TGCAGCGTTGTAGTAGGGGTTCGGGGTGGCTACACCTTC
TRBD1	few	TRBV10-2	TRBJ2-4	CASTGGRGRSEEQYF	TGCGCCAGCACCGGAGGCAGGGGGCGCTCGGAGGAGCAGTACTTC
TRBD1	NA	TRBV4-1	TRBJ2-5	CASSHAWVGTGVYQETQYF	TGCGCCAGCAGCCATGCCTGGGTCGGGACAGGGGTGTACCAAGAGACCCAGTACTTC
NA	once	TRBV7-8	TRBJ1-6	CASSLEGVAYNSPLHF	TGTGCCAGCAGCTTAGAAGGGGTGGCCTATAATTCACCCCTCCACTTT
NA	NA	TRBV20-1	TRBJ1-2	CGSHREGGDGYTF	TGCGGTTCCCACCGTGAGGGAGGGGATGGCTACACCTTC
NA	once	TRBV29-1	TRBJ2-7	CSVTGAVAYEQYF	TGCAGCGTTACGGGGGCGGTAGCCTACGAGCAGTACTTC
NA	NA	TRBV20-1	TRBJ1-2	CSAMGANYGYTF	TGCAGTGCAATGGGGGCTAACTATGGCTACACCTTC
NA	NA	TRBV20-1	TRBJ2-1	CSARAPTTNEQFF	TGCAGTGCTAGGGCCCCAACGACCAATGAGCAGTTCTTC
TRBD2	few	TRBV12-3/TRBV12-4	TRBJ2-1	CASSFWREGGKTQFF	TGTGCCAGCAGTTTCTGGCGGGAGGGAGGAAAGACCCAGTTCTTC
TRBD1	NA	TRBV15	TRBJ1-1	CATSRDGRDRVWDTEAFF	TGTGCCACCAGCAGAGATGGACGCGACAGGGTTTGGGACACTGAAGCTTTCTTT
TRBD1	NA	TRBV29-1	TRBJ2-5	CSGADRGQETQYF	TGCAGCGGGGCCGACAGGGGTCAAGAGACCCAGTACTTC
TRBD1	NA	TRBV5-1	TRBJ2-7	CASSLAKWVPGTVPYEQYF	TGCGCCAGCAGCTTGGCCAAGTGGGTTCCCGGGACAGTACCCTACGAGCAGTACTTC
TRBD1	NA	TRBV4-1	TRBJ2-4	CASSQDYRGQGVYIQYF	TGCGCCAGCAGCCAAGACTACCGGGGACAGGGTGTGTACATTCAGTACTTC
NA	NA	TRBV29-1	TRBJ2-5	CSVRAPGVEETQYF	TGCAGCGTTAGGGCCCCGGGAGTTGAGGAGACCCAGTACTTC
TRBD1	few	TRBV10-3	TRBJ2-7	CAIGQDSYEQYF	TGTGCCATAGGACAGGACTCCTACGAGCAGTACTTC
NA	NA	TRBV20-1	TRBJ1-1	CSASRGTVNTEAFF	TGCAGTGCTTCACGTGGGACGGTGAACACTGAAGCTTTCTTT
NA	NA	TRBV20-1	TRBJ1-1	CSARDRGRGMAEAFF	TGCAGTGCTAGAGATCGGGGCAGGGGAATGGCTGAAGCTTTCTTT
NA	NA	TRBV5-6	TRBJ1-2	CASSSNLGTNYGYTF	TGTGCCAGCAGCTCGAACCTGGGGACTAACTATGGCTACACCTTC
NA	NA	TRBV12-3/TRBV12-4	TRBJ1-1	CASSFNGGAEAFF	TGTGCCAGCAGTTTTAACGGGGGCGCTGAAGCTTTCTTT
NA	NA	TRBV12-3/TRBV12-4	TRBJ1-2	CASSHSGGINYGYTF	TGTGCCAGCAGCCATTCCGGAGGAATTAACTATGGCTACACCTTC
TRBD1	NA	TRBV12-3/TRBV12-4	TRBJ2-7	CASSPRETGLQYF	TGTGCCAGCAGTCCTAGAGAGACAGGGTTGCAGTACTTC
NA	NA	TRBV29-1	TRBJ1-5	CSVRSRNQPQHF	TGCAGCGTTAGGTCAAGGAATCAGCCCCAGCATTTT
TRBD2	NA	TRBV15	TRBJ2-7	CATSRDRRTSGVSYEQYF	TGTGCCACCAGCAGAGATCGGAGGACTAGCGGGGTCTCCTACGAGCAGTACTTC
TRBD2	NA	TRBV12-3/TRBV12-4	TRBJ2-3	CASRLAGASTDTQYF	TGTGCCAGCAGGCTAGCGGGGGCGAGCACAGATACGCAGTATTTT
TRBD2	NA	TRBV2	TRBJ2-1	CASSDLGLAGAYNEQFF	TGTGCCAGCAGTGATCTTGGACTAGCGGGGGCCTACAATGAGCAGTTCTTC
NA	NA	TRBV12-3/TRBV12-4	TRBJ2-5	CASSSRGWEETQYF	TGTGCCAGCAGTTCCAGGGGCTGGGAAGAGACCCAGTACTTC
TRBD2	NA	TRBV20-1	TRBJ2-7	CSARDRAGGPQEQYF	TGCAGTGCTAGAGATCGAGCGGGAGGGCCTCAAGAGCAGTACTTC
TRBD2	few	TRBV27	TRBJ2-5	CASSQTSGGKAQYF	TGTGCCAGCAGTCAGACTAGCGGGGGAAAGGCCCAGTACTTC
NA	NA	TRBV7-9	TRBJ2-5	CASHRDTQETQYF	TGTGCCAGCCATAGGGACACTCAAGAGACCCAGTACTTC
NA	few	TRBV29-1	TRBJ2-5	CSVDRLGAETQYF	TGCAGCGTTGACCGTCTGGGAGCAGAGACCCAGTACTTC
TRBD1	NA	TRBV4-2	TRBJ2-3	CASSPQRQGDTQYF	TGTGCCAGCAGCCCGCAACGACAGGGAGATACGCAGTATTTT
TRBD1	NA	TRBV20-1	TRBJ2-1	CSTGVGSNEQFF	TGCAGTACAGGGGTTGGGTCAAATGAGCAGTTCTTC
TRBD1	NA	TRBV6-1	TRBJ1-1	CASSEWTGPNTEAFF	TGTGCCAGCAGTGAATGGACAGGACCGAACACTGAAGCTTTCTTT
NA	few	TRBV6-5	TRBJ1-3	CASGPTPSSGNTIYF	TGTGCCAGCGGACCGACTCCCTCTTCTGGAAACACCATATATTTT
NA	NA	TRBV20-1	TRBJ1-6	CSASWQGIDDSPLHF	TGCAGCGCTAGTTGGCAGGGCATCGACGATTCACCCCTCCACTTT
TRBD2	NA	TRBV7-6	TRBJ2-3	CASLKSGGYTDTQYF	TGTGCCAGCCTTAAGAGCGGGGGGTACACAGATACGCAGTATTTT
NA	NA	TRBV15	TRBJ2-1	CATSKAPLQSNERFF	TGTGCCACCAGCAAAGCTCCGCTACAGAGCAATGAGCGGTTCTTC